Listed below are T cell receptor beta chains from one sample, sequenced in a study of shared clonotypes between healthy human individuals. Repertoires were generated with immunoSEQ multiplex PCR, while TCRdb's copy carries only in-frame clones and drops some. The repertoire includes 1.5 million to 1.9 million clones, around 98% of them detected once, and roughly 0.42% sits in the top ten. Sequencing was performed on naive CD4+ T cells sorted from blood. The receptors were gathered from a man in his thirties or forties in good health. CDR3s include the opening cysteine and the closing phenylalanine or tryptophan. Fields, in order: CDR3 length, V gene, clone size, J gene, D gene, CDR3 protein, CDR3 DNA. The D gene is left open where the match is weak. Where a row states a size, it is once, few, many or the class of an expanded clone; other rows omit it.

18,TRBV11-2,-,TRBJ1-3,TRBD1,CASSLPGQGALTGNTIYF,TGTGCCAGCAGCTTACCGGGACAGGGCGCCTTAACCGGAAACACCATATATTTT
14,TRBV7-2,-,TRBJ2-7,TRBD1,CASSRQGGSYEQYF,TGTGCCAGCAGCCGACAGGGGGGCTCGTACGAGCAGTACTTC
15,TRBV4-1,-,TRBJ2-1,-,CASSLLGLVNNEQFF,TGCGCCAGCAGCCTCTTGGGTCTAGTAAACAATGAGCAGTTCTTC
15,TRBV18,once,TRBJ2-5,-,CASSPLRTPQETQYF,TGTGCCAGCTCACCACTCCGGACGCCCCAAGAGACCCAGTACTTC
16,TRBV14,-,TRBJ2-1,TRBD2,CASSQEPGLGRNEQFF,TGTGCCAGCAGCCAAGAGCCCGGACTAGGCCGCAATGAGCAGTTCTTC
15,TRBV7-9,once,TRBJ2-1,-,CASSLAVGLNNEQFF,TGTGCCAGCAGCTTAGCTGTGGGCTTGAACAATGAGCAGTTCTTC
16,TRBV6-6,once,TRBJ2-3,-,CASSYDGASGTDTQYF,TGTGCCAGCAGTTACGATGGGGCGAGTGGCACAGATACGCAGTATTTT
17,TRBV4-3,once,TRBJ2-3,-,CASSQSGWGRLTDTQYF,TGCGCCAGCAGCCAGTCAGGCTGGGGGCGCCTCACAGATACGCAGTATTTT
15,TRBV5-4,once,TRBJ2-2,-,CASSSRVANTGELFF,TGTGCCAGCAGCTCGCGAGTTGCGAACACCGGGGAGCTGTTTTTT
16,TRBV6-1,-,TRBJ1-5,-,CASSALSGRRNQPQHF,TGTGCCAGCAGTGCTTTGAGCGGACGTCGCAATCAGCCCCAGCATTTT
16,TRBV6-6,-,TRBJ2-7,TRBD1,CASSYRGDRGSYEQYF,TGTGCCAGCAGTTACCGAGGAGACAGGGGGTCCTACGAGCAGTACTTC
14,TRBV28,once,TRBJ2-6,-,CASGLPGRANVLTF,TGTGCCAGTGGACTCCCGGGGAGGGCCAACGTCCTGACTTTC
15,TRBV28,-,TRBJ1-4,-,CASSLYQVEVEKLFF,TGTGCCAGCAGTTTATATCAGGTAGAGGTTGAAAAACTGTTTTTT
13,TRBV15,-,TRBJ2-3,-,CATSRDLGDTQYF,TGTGCCACCAGCAGAGATTTGGGAGATACGCAGTATTTT
14,TRBV6-6,-,TRBJ2-3,-,CASSSADRTDTQYF,TGTGCCAGCAGTTCGGCGGACCGCACAGATACGCAGTATTTT
15,TRBV7-9,-,TRBJ1-2,-,CASSLAGADRYGYTF,TGTGCCAGCAGCTTAGCGGGCGCAGATCGGTATGGCTACACCTTC
14,TRBV18,-,TRBJ2-5,TRBD2,CASSPGLPRETQYF,TGTGCCAGCTCACCGGGACTACCAAGAGAGACCCAGTACTTC
13,TRBV29-1,-,TRBJ2-3,-,CSVTRLGTDTQYF,TGCAGCGTTACCCGACTAGGGACAGATACGCAGTATTTT
14,TRBV5-1,-,TRBJ2-5,-,CASSQGLRSETQYF,TGCGCCAGCAGCCAGGGGTTACGGTCGGAGACCCAGTACTTC
14,TRBV18,-,TRBJ2-3,TRBD2,CASSPPGLATTQYF,TGTGCCAGCTCACCACCGGGACTAGCAACTACGCAGTATTTT
16,TRBV4-2,once,TRBJ1-5,-,CASSQDPAGVNQPQHF,TGTGCCAGCAGCCAAGATCCCGCGGGGGTTAATCAGCCCCAGCATTTT
14,TRBV5-4,-,TRBJ2-7,-,CASSQETGGYEQYF,TGTGCCAGCAGCCAAGAAACCGGAGGCTACGAGCAGTACTTC
12,TRBV2,once,TRBJ2-5,-,CASSQLQETQYF,TGTGCCAGTTCACAGCTACAAGAGACCCAGTACTTC
19,TRBV7-9,-,TRBJ2-1,TRBD2,CASSFELAGDLWKYNEQFF,TGTGCCAGCAGCTTCGAACTAGCGGGAGATCTTTGGAAGTACAATGAGCAGTTCTTC
11,TRBV11-3,once,TRBJ2-3,-,CASSSSDTQYF,TGTGCCAGCAGCTCGAGCGATACGCAGTATTTT
11,TRBV7-8,-,TRBJ2-7,-,CASSLVSEQYF,TGTGCCAGCAGCTTAGTATCCGAGCAGTACTTC
12,TRBV19,-,TRBJ2-2,-,CASSSVGRELFF,TGTGCCAGTAGCTCGGTGGGCAGAGAGCTGTTTTTT
13,TRBV11-3,-,TRBJ2-4,-,CASSLGPKNIQYF,TGTGCCAGCAGCTTGGGTCCCAAAAACATTCAGTACTTC
18,TRBV19,-,TRBJ2-6,-,CASSMWPGSNSGANVLTF,TGTGCCAGTAGTATGTGGCCAGGCTCAAACTCTGGGGCCAACGTCCTGACTTTC
16,TRBV4-3,-,TRBJ2-7,-,CASSQDSLSGTYEQYF,TGCGCCAGCAGCCAAGATTCCCTATCCGGGACCTACGAGCAGTACTTC
17,TRBV5-8,-,TRBJ2-7,TRBD2,CASSPMWTSGAVYEQYF,TGTGCCAGCAGCCCAATGTGGACTAGCGGGGCAGTCTACGAGCAGTACTTC
14,TRBV5-1,-,TRBJ1-2,-,CASSLLGGSNGYTF,TGCGCCAGCAGCTTGCTCGGGGGGAGCAATGGCTACACCTTC
11,TRBV29-1,-,TRBJ2-3,-,CSVEDLDTQYF,TGCAGCGTTGAAGATTTGGATACGCAGTATTTT
15,TRBV25-1,-,TRBJ2-5,-,CASSETLQQGETQYF,TGTGCCAGCAGTGAAACCCTACAGCAGGGGGAGACCCAGTACTTC
13,TRBV5-1,-,TRBJ2-3,-,CASSFDSSGPQYF,TGCGCCAGCAGCTTCGACTCCTCCGGGCCGCAGTATTTT
13,TRBV5-1,-,TRBJ2-5,TRBD2,CASSTGLAGEQYF,TGCGCCAGCAGCACGGGACTAGCGGGAGAGCAGTACTTC
13,TRBV19,-,TRBJ2-7,-,CASSKGGSFEQYF,TGTGCCAGTAGTAAGGGTGGGAGTTTCGAGCAGTACTTC
15,TRBV29-1,-,TRBJ2-7,TRBD1,CSVNNRAGGSYEQYF,TGCAGCGTAAATAACCGGGCAGGGGGTAGCTACGAGCAGTACTTC
12,TRBV29-1,-,TRBJ1-3,-,CSAGQIGNTIYF,TGCAGCGCAGGACAGATAGGAAACACCATATATTTT
12,TRBV23-1,-,TRBJ2-5,-,CASSQLQETQYF,TGCGCCAGCAGTCAATTACAAGAGACCCAGTACTTC
12,TRBV28,-,TRBJ2-7,TRBD2,CASRRLATEQYF,TGTGCCAGCAGGAGACTAGCGACCGAGCAGTACTTC
18,TRBV4-3,-,TRBJ2-1,TRBD2,CASSQGNPGLASYNEQFF,TGCGCCAGCAGCCAGGGGAACCCGGGACTAGCGTCCTACAATGAGCAGTTCTTC
13,TRBV2,-,TRBJ1-1,-,CASSEGFMSEAFF,TGTGCCAGCAGTGAAGGGTTTATGTCTGAAGCTTTCTTT
17,TRBV18,-,TRBJ1-2,TRBD1,CASSPLDLQGHLGGYTF,TGTGCCAGCTCACCACTGGACCTACAGGGGCATTTGGGTGGCTACACCTTC
16,TRBV5-5,-,TRBJ1-2,-,CASSLEPGASNYGYTF,TGTGCCAGCAGCTTGGAGCCGGGGGCTTCTAACTATGGCTACACCTTC
13,TRBV7-2,-,TRBJ2-7,-,CASSFQGIYEQYF,TGTGCCAGCAGCTTTCAAGGAATTTACGAGCAGTACTTC
15,TRBV27,-,TRBJ1-2,-,CASSLPQDFNYGYTF,TGTGCCAGCAGTTTACCTCAGGACTTTAACTATGGCTACACCTTC
17,TRBV7-6,-,TRBJ2-7,TRBD2,CASSLLAGGPNSYEQYF,TGTGCCAGCAGCTTACTAGCGGGAGGGCCTAACTCCTACGAGCAGTACTTC
16,TRBV19,-,TRBJ2-1,-,CASSIAIGNRDREQFF,TGTGCCAGTAGTATTGCGATCGGGAATAGGGATCGGGAGCAGTTCTTC
16,TRBV28,-,TRBJ1-3,-,CASKGGGAAAGNTIYF,TGTGCCAGCAAGGGGGGAGGGGCAGCGGCTGGAAACACCATATATTTT
15,TRBV6-1,-,TRBJ2-7,-,CASSELEANFYEQYF,TGTGCCAGCAGTGAACTGGAGGCTAATTTCTACGAGCAGTACTTC
15,TRBV7-2,-,TRBJ2-7,-,CASSLGLGLTYEQYF,TGTGCCAGCAGCTTAGGTCTAGGACTTACCTACGAGCAGTACTTC
14,TRBV27,-,TRBJ1-5,-,CASSRSKGDQPQHF,TGTGCCAGCAGCCGATCCAAGGGAGATCAGCCCCAGCATTTT
15,TRBV5-1,once,TRBJ2-5,TRBD2,CASSTAGTSGETQYF,TGCGCCAGCAGCACCGCCGGGACTAGCGGAGAGACCCAGTACTTC
15,TRBV6-5,-,TRBJ2-5,-,CASSSLILYQETQYF,TGTGCCAGCAGTTCCCTTATACTGTACCAAGAGACCCAGTACTTC
12,TRBV11-2,-,TRBJ1-2,-,CASSPTTYGYTF,TGTGCCAGCAGCCCGACGACCTATGGCTACACCTTC
13,TRBV27,-,TRBJ1-5,-,CASSPIGNQPQHF,TGTGCCAGCAGCCCTATAGGCAATCAGCCCCAGCATTTT
14,TRBV4-1,-,TRBJ2-7,-,CASSLGGNSYEQYF,TGCGCCAGCAGCCTTGGAGGGAACTCCTACGAGCAGTACTTC
14,TRBV6-4,-,TRBJ2-2,-,CASSERYNTGELFF,TGTGCCAGCAGTGAACGGTACAACACCGGGGAGCTGTTTTTT
15,TRBV5-1,-,TRBJ2-2,-,CASSRDILNTGELFF,TGCGCCAGCAGCAGGGACATATTGAACACCGGGGAGCTGTTTTTT